Listed below are T cell receptor beta chains from one sample, sequenced in a study of OX40 agonist ivuxolimab in advanced cancers. The repertoire was sequenced with immunoSEQ multiplex PCR; TCRdb's copy has only in-frame clones and lacks some. The profile shows 25,000 to 40,000 clones, roughly 80% of them singletons. Source: CD4+ or CD8+ T cells sorted from blood, taken in a trial of the OX40 agonist ivuxolimab. Receptor source: an adult with an advanced solid tumor such as melanoma, head and neck, liver or kidney cancer. Each CDR3 is given with its conserved first and last residue. D genes are given only for firm matches. Clone size is given for some rows only: seen once, a few or many times, or a class if the clone is expanded.

d_gene,j_gene,v_gene,abundance,CDR3aa,CDR3nt
.,TRBJ1-2,TRBV30,.,CAWTSRQYYGYTF,TGTGCCTGGACCTCCCGGCAGTACTATGGCTACACCTTC
.,TRBJ1-1,TRBV4-1,once,CASSQDFAGNTEAFF,TGCGCCAGCAGCCAAGACTTCGCAGGGAACACTGAAGCTTTCTTT
TRBD2,TRBJ2-1,TRBV11-1,.,CASSPRGEEQFF,TGTGCCAGCAGCCCCCGGGGGGAAGAGCAGTTCTTC
.,TRBJ2-1,TRBV4-3,.,CASSQDLDSYNEQFF,TGCGCCAGCAGCCAAGATCTGGATTCCTACAATGAGCAGTTCTTC
TRBD1,TRBJ1-5,TRBV2,.,CASSLTGGLNQPQHF,TGTGCCAGCAGTTTGACAGGGGGCCTTAATCAGCCCCAGCATTTT
TRBD2,TRBJ2-7,TRBV19,once,CASSIRLAGGPDNEQYF,TGTGCCAGTAGTATAAGGCTAGCGGGAGGGCCTGACAACGAGCAGTACTTC
.,TRBJ1-5,TRBV27,.,CASSLYVGQPQHF,TGTGCCAGCAGTTTATATGTGGGCCAGCCCCAGCATTTT
.,TRBJ2-3,TRBV7-8,.,CASSPLRHSSTDTQYF,TGTGCCAGCAGCCCCCTGAGGCACTCTAGCACAGATACGCAGTATTTT
.,TRBJ1-1,TRBV28,few,CASSLANTEAFF,TGTGCCAGCAGTTTGGCGAACACTGAAGCTTTCTTT
TRBD1,TRBJ1-2,TRBV27,.,CASSLSGQGPTYGYTF,TGTGCCAGCAGTTTATCTGGACAGGGACCCACCTATGGCTACACCTTC
.,TRBJ1-6,TRBV5-1,.,CASRWGDNSPLHF,TGCGCCAGCAGGTGGGGCGATAATTCACCCCTCCACTTT
.,TRBJ2-7,TRBV4-3,.,CASSQVPGDYEQYF,TGCGCCAGCAGCCAAGTTCCAGGGGATTACGAGCAGTACTTC
.,TRBJ2-1,TRBV4-1,.,CASSQGGTEQFF,TGCGCCAGCAGCCAAGGGGGGACTGAGCAGTTCTTC
TRBD1,TRBJ2-7,TRBV28,.,CASRQGASNYEQYF,TGTGCCAGCAGACAGGGGGCTTCTAACTACGAGCAGTACTTC
.,TRBJ2-7,TRBV5-4,.,CASSLAAGTYEQYF,TGTGCCAGCAGCTTGGCGGCGGGGACCTACGAGCAGTACTTC
.,TRBJ1-1,TRBV6-5,.,CASSSGVNTEAFF,TGTGCCAGCAGTTCTGGGGTGAACACTGAAGCTTTCTTT
.,TRBJ1-1,TRBV30,.,CAWSVRGMNTEAFF,TGTGCCTGGAGTGTGCGGGGTATGAACACTGAAGCTTTCTTT
.,TRBJ1-2,TRBV2,.,CASSETTPGHINYGYTF,TGTGCCAGCAGTGAAACAACCCCGGGACACATTAACTATGGCTACACCTTC
.,TRBJ2-7,TRBV6-1,.,CASSVFGRSPYEQYF,TGTGCCAGCAGTGTTTTCGGGAGATCCCCTTACGAGCAGTACTTC
.,TRBJ1-2,TRBV13,once,CASSDTTNYGYTF,TGTGCCAGCAGTGATACCACGAACTATGGCTACACCTTC
.,TRBJ2-1,TRBV5-3,.,CAIPPEDYDYNEQFF,TGTGCCATCCCGCCTGAGGACTACGACTACAATGAGCAGTTCTTC
TRBD1,TRBJ2-7,TRBV18,.,CASSPHRTGGTYEQYF,TGTGCCAGCTCACCCCACAGGACAGGGGGCACCTACGAGCAGTACTTC
.,TRBJ1-3,TRBV4-3,.,CASSQGRSGNTIYF,TGCGCCAGCAGCCAAGGCAGATCTGGAAACACCATATATTTT